This T cell receptor beta chain appears in the sequencing data of a study of T cell responses to AZD1222 COVID-19 vaccine. Overall study findings and caveats: It was only after the peak T cell response that any repertoires were sampled. Two doses of AZD1222 preceded a rise in Spike-specific TCR breadth and depth. Possibly, clonal diversity was underestimated; donors were largely white British and included more females. Of the AZD1222 recipients, only six or seven were seropositive at baseline.

Remarks on this clone: Its specificity is unknown.

The CDR3 runs 12 residues. Trimming removed 4 bases from V and 9 bases from J, with 11 bases in between. Germline V lookup: CDR1 SGHRS, CDR2 YFSETQ. Some clones are missing from TCRdb's copy, which holds only in-frame ones; the method was immunoSEQ multiplex PCR. The profile shows about 100,000 clones, about 89% of them singletons. The gene calls are TRBV5-1 and TRBJ2-1; D is ambiguous. The clonotype was recovered from an adult in good health. Specimen: peripheral blood, collected on day 0 of MenACWY control vaccination. The CDR3 region is CASSPDLSEQFF. The CDR3, as DNA: TGCGCCAGCAGCCCGGACCTGAGTGAGCAGTTCTTC.